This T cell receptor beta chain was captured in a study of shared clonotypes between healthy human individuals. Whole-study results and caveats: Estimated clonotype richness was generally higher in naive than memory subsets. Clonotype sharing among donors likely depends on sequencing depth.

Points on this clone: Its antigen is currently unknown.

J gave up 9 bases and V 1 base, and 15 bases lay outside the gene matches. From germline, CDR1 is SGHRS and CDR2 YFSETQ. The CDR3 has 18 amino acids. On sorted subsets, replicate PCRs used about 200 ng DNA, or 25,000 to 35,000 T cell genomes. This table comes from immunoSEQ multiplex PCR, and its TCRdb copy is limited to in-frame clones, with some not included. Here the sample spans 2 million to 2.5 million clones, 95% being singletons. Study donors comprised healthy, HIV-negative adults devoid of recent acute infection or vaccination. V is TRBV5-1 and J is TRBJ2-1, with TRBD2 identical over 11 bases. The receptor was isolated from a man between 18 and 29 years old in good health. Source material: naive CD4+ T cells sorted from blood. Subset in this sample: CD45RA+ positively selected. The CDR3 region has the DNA TGCGCCAGCAGCTTGAGGGCGGCTAGCGGGAGGATTAGCGCTGAGCAGTTCTTC. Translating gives CASSLRAASGRISAEQFF.